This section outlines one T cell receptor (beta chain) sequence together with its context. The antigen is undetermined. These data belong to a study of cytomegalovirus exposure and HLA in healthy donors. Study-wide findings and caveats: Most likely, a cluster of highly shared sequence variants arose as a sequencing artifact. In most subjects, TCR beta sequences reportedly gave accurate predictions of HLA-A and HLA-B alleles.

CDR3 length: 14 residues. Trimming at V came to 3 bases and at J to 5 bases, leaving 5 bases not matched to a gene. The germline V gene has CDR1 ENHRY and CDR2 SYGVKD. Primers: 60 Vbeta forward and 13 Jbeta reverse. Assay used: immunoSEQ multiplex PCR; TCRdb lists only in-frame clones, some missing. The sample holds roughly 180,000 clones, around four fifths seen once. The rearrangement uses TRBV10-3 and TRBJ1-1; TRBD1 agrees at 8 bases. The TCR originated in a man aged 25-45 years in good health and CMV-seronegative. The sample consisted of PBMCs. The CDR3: CAISEVQGATEAFF. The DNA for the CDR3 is TGTGCCATCAGTGAAGTCCAGGGGGCTACTGAAGCTTTCTTT.